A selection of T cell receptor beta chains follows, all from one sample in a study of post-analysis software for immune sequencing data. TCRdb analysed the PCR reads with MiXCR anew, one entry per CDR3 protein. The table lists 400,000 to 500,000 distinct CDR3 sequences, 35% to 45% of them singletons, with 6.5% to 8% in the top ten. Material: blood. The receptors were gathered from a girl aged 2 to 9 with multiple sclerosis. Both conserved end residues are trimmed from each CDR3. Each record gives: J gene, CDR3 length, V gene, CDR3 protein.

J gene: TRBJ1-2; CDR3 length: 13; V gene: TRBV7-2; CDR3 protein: ASSWPQGQGNGYT
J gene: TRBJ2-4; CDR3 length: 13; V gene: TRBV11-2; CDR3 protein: ASSSEGFGQNIQY
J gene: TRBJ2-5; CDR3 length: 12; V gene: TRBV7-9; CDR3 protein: ASSQLGTPPSQY
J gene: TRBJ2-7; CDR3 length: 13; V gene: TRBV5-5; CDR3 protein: ASSLNPVEGNEQY
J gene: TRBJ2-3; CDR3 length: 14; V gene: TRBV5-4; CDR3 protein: ASSQPSGGARDTQY
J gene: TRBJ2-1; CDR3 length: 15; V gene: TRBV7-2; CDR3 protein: ASSPHLPFSSYNEQF
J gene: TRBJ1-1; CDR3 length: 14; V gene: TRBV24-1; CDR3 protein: ATSDWHREVRTEAF
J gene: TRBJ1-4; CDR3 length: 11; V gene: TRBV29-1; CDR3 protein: RGHEATNEKLF
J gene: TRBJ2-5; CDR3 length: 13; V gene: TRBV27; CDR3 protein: ASRQNLARQETQY
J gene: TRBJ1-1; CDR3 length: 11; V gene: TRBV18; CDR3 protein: ASSPSTVTEAF
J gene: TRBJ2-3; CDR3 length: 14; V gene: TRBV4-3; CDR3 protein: ASSQGSGLAADTQY
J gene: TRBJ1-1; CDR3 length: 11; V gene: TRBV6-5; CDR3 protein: ASSYSQGTEAF
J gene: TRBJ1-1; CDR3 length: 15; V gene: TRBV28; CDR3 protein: ASSPGPRKGFNTEAF